The entry that follows covers one TCR beta chain sequence. These data come from a study of control samples from healthy donors and cancer patients. Libraries were prepared by immunoSEQ multiplex PCR; TCRdb keeps only in-frame clonotypes and omits some of them. The sample records tens of thousands of clones, around 86% being singletons. CDR3 length: 18 amino acids. Germline values: CDR1 SGHVS, CDR2 FQNEAQ. V was pared by 5 bases and J by 3 bases, with 14 bases of the junction left unmatched. This rearrangement joins TRBV7-8 to TRBJ2-2, with TRBD2 matching 8 bases. This clonotype originated in a woman aged 45-65 years with colorectal cancer. Sequenced material: PBMCs. The CDR3 nucleotides read TGTGCCAGCAGCCCCTTTCAATCCTGGCGGGGGGACACCGGGGAGCTGTTTTTT. As protein: CASSPFQSWRGDTGELFF.